Listed below are T cell receptor beta chains from one sample, sequenced in a study of tumor and adjacent non-tumor tissue in lung cancer. TCRdb independently ran MiXCR on the multiplex PCR reads; one entry per CDR3 protein. Of 90,000 to 100,000 distinct CDR3 sequences listed, 75% to 85% are singletons. Sequencing was carried out using distant non-tumor lung tissue. The receptors come from a man between 60 and 70 years old with small cell lung cancer. Both conserved end residues are part of each CDR3. The D gene is left open where the match is weak. Clone size is shown for a subset of rows, as once, few, many or a class of expanded clone.

j_call cdr3_length d_call v_call clone_size cdr3_nt cdr3_aa
TRBJ1-1 13 . TRBV7-3 . TGTGTCAGCAGCTTAACGGATCGATTAGAAGCTTTCTTT CVSSLTDRLEAFF
TRBJ2-3 16 TRBD2 TRBV30 . TGTGCCTGGAGTGCACCAGTGGCGGGAGGGGGGGATACGCAGTGTTTT CAWSAPVAGGGDTQCF
TRBJ2-3 14 . TRBV29-1 once TGCAACGTTCTTGTGGGAGACGGCACAGATACGCAGTATTTT CNVLVGDGTDTQYF
TRBJ2-3 16 TRBD2 TRBV12-3/TRBV12-4 . TGTGCCAGCAATAGGGTACTAGCGGGAGAGGGAGATACGCAGTATTTT CASNRVLAGEGDTQYF
TRBJ2-2 16 TRBD2 TRBV5-4 . TGTACTAGACATATGACGGGACGGGAGGACACCGGGGAGCTGTTTTTT CTRHMTGREDTGELFF
TRBJ2-7 14 TRBD2 TRBV4-2 . TGTGCCAGCAGTTATAGCGGGAGTAGGAACGAGCAGTACTTC CASSYSGSRNEQYF
TRBJ2-2 12 . TRBV11-2 . TGTGCCAGCAGCTTAGGATTCGGGGAGCTGTTTTTC CASSLGFGELFF
TRBJ2-3 14 TRBD1 TRBV6-1 . TGCGCCATCAGAGAAGGGACAGGGAATGATACGCAGTATTTT CAIREGTGNDTQYF
TRBJ2-5 15 . TRBV5-6 . TGTGCCGGCAGCTTGTATGGGACGGATCAAGAGACCCAATACTTC CAGSLYGTDQETQYF
TRBJ1-1 14 . TRBV11-2 . TGTGCCAGCCTACCGGGACACCAGAACACTGAAGCTTTCTTC CASLPGHQNTEAFF
TRBJ1-4 10 . TRBV20-1 many TGCAGTGCTAGCTGGGAAAAACTGTTTTTT CSASWEKLFF
TRBJ2-1 13 . TRBV10-2 . TGCGCCAGCAGTGGTTCTAGGCTGGGTGAGCAGTTCTTC CASSGSRLGEQFF
TRBJ2-2 16 TRBD2 TRBV6-1 . TGTGCCACCACGATCCCGGGACTAGCGGTCCCCGGTGATCTGTTTTTT CATTIPGLAVPGDLFF
TRBJ2-1 15 . TRBV6-5 . TGTGCCAGCAATTACTCTTCCAGCGCCTACAATGAGCAGTTCTTC CASNYSSSAYNEQFF
TRBJ2-5 14 . TRBV7-9 . TGTGCGAGCAGCTACTCCACAGGGTTCAAGGCCCAGTACTTC CASSYSTGFKAQYF
TRBJ2-2 14 . TRBV19 . TGTGCCAGTAGGAGGGATCCGGACACCGGGGAGCTGTTTTTT CASRRDPDTGELFF